The clone carrying this T cell receptor (beta chain) has a handful of counts. Antigen specificity is unknown. Quantitative 5'-RACE was performed with molecular barcodes, and it yielded the TCR beta libraries. In TCRdb, the 5' RACE reads were re-called with MiXCR into one record per CDR3 protein. The sample carries over 450,000 distinct CDR3 sequences, over 9.5% recorded once. Germline CDR1 reads SGHKS; CDR2 reads YYEKEE (reference sequence). CDR3 length: 16 amino acids. V dropped 2 bases and J dropped 1 base, with 15 bases sitting between them. This sample was included in a study of CD8 T cells in ankylosing spondylitis. Overall study findings and caveats: For ankylosing spondylitis blood, a TCR beta motif of fewer than 10 highly homologous variants appeared characteristic.

This chain connects TRBV5-5 to TRBJ2-5; D is uncertain. This sequence was found in a male donor with ankylosing spondylitis. Sequencing input: blood, either unsorted or a sorted T cell fraction (not recorded which). CDR3 protein: CASSFLGSHLQETQYF. DNA for the CDR3: TGTGCCAGCAGCTTCTTAGGTTCACACCTCCAAGAGACCCAGTACTTC.